Following are 21 T cell receptor beta chains from one sample sequenced in a study of CD8 T cells in ankylosing spondylitis. In TCRdb, the 5' RACE reads were re-called with MiXCR into one record per CDR3 protein. The table has about 230,000 distinct CDR3 sequences, 8% to 9% seen once; the top ten hold around 4.8%. Material for sequencing was blood, either unsorted or a sorted T cell fraction (not recorded which). The receptor set was obtained from a female donor with ankylosing spondylitis or in good health (not recorded which).

At least ten counts were recorded for this clonotype. The chain recombines TRBV20-1 with TRBJ1-5, with 10 nucleotides matching TRBD1. Trimming took 0 bases from V and 3 from J; bases not matched to a gene: 2. The germline V gene has CDR1 DFQATT and CDR2 SNEGSKA (reference sequence). The CDR3 totals 15 residues. The CDR3 loop reads CSARDGTGDNQPQHF. CDR3 nucleotide sequence: TGCAGTGCTAGAGACGGGACAGGGGACAATCAGCCCCAGCATTTT.

This clonotype came up many times. The rearrangement links TRBV5-1 to TRBJ2-5, with 8 positions matching TRBD2. CDR1 is SGHRS and CDR2 is YFSETQ in the germline V gene. V was pared by 4 bases and J by 0 bases, with 8 bases of the junction left unmatched. The CDR3 runs to 16 residues. CDR3 sequence reads: CASSAAPGLDQETQYF. Written as DNA, the CDR3 is TGCGCCAGCAGCGCCGCCCCGGGACTAGACCAAGAGACCCAGTACTTC.

This clonotype was counted many times. This chain connects TRBV20-1 to TRBJ2-1; TRBD2 matches at 11 bases. The V and J ends lost 5 bases and 4 bases, in that order; junction bases with no gene match: 10. The CDR3 runs 16 residues. CDR1 is DFQATT and CDR2 is SNEGSKA in the germline V gene (reference sequence). In nucleotides, the CDR3 is TGCAGTGCTCCCAACCTACTAGCGGGAGATTACAATGAGCAGTTCTTC. Amino acid sequence: CSAPNLLAGDYNEQFF.

This clonotype was observed many times. V and J are TRBV2 and TRBJ1-3; D is unclear. CDR1 SNHLY and CDR2 FYNNEI come from the germline V gene. The CDR3 is made up of 13 amino acids. Between the trimmed V and J ends, which lost 7 bases and 0 bases, there was a span of 7 bases. The CDR3 is CASIRSSGNTIYF. CDR3 in DNA: TGTGCCAGCATTCGGAGCTCTGGAAACACCATATATTTT.

The chain recombines TRBV7-9 with TRBJ2-3; D not certain. With 3 bases removed from V and 3 bases from J, the gap between germline ends came to 13 bases. This CDR3 is built from 15 residues. CDR1 and CDR2 (germline): SEHNR, FQNEAQ (reference sequence). In DNA, the CDR3 is TGTGCCAGCAGCTTTCTAGGCCCCCCTACAGATACGCAGTATTTT. Translating gives CASSFLGPPTDTQYF.

There are many counts of this clonotype. The gene calls are TRBV28 and TRBJ1-1, with D unclear. V was clipped by 5 bases and J by 0 bases, with 16 bases between them. CDR3 size: 16 residues. CDR1 and CDR2 (germline): MDHEN, SYDVKM. The chain's CDR3 is CASSLSGFFMNTEAFF. The CDR3, as DNA: TGTGCCAGCAGTCTCTCTGGGTTTTTCATGAACACTGAAGCTTTCTTT.

V and J are TRBV20-1 and TRBJ2-1, with no clear D. V was trimmed by 6 bases and J by 7 bases, leaving 13 bases between them. CDR3 length equals 12 residues. Looked up from germline, CDR1 is DFQATT and CDR2 is SNEGSKA (reference sequence). The CDR3 DNA sequence: TGCAGTGCCAGCAAATTCGAGAATGAGCAGTTCTTC. It specifies CSASKFENEQFF.

The chain carries TRBV10-3 and TRBJ2-1, with TRBD1 matching 7 bases. The V segment lost 7 bases and the J segment 4 bases; nucleotides outside the gene matches: 10. From germline, CDR1 is ENHRY and CDR2 SYGVKD. The CDR3 runs to 15 residues. CDR3 region: CAINLRGLGYNEQFF. CDR3 DNA: TGTGCCATCAACTTAAGGGGGCTGGGGTACAATGAGCAGTTCTTC.

This clonotype was picked up many times. The chain uses TRBV30 and TRBJ2-3, with TRBD2 matching 7 bases. Germline V gene lookup returns CDR1 GTSNPN and CDR2 SVGIG (reference sequence). The CDR3 extends over 14 amino acids. The junction had 7 bases not matched to a gene; V was cut back by 3 bases and J by 4 bases. The CDR3 protein is CAWRLAGSSDTQYF. CDR3 DNA sequence: TGTGCCTGGAGGTTAGCGGGTAGCTCAGATACGCAGTATTTT.

This clonotype showed up many times. CDR3 sequence reads: CASSLFRLGAGIPTYNEQFF. CDR3 DNA sequence: TGTGCCAGCAGCTTATTCCGTCTAGGAGCGGGAATTCCTACCTACAATGAGCAGTTCTTC. The gene calls are TRBV11-2 and TRBJ2-1; 7 bases line up with TRBD2. Germline assignment: CDR1 SGHAT and CDR2 FQNNGV. With V trimmed by 2 bases and J by 2 bases, 18 bases remained unmatched. The CDR3 is made up of 20 amino acids.

In its sample, this clonotype was seen many times. The CDR3 sequence: CASSPSFDVNIQYF. The CDR3 DNA is TGTGCCAGCAGTCCCTCCTTCGACGTGAACATTCAGTACTTC. The chain employs TRBV27 and TRBJ2-4; D gene ambiguous. The CDR3 length is 14 residues. V shed 5 bases and J shed 7 bases, with 15 bases lying between them. Germline-derived CDR1 and CDR2 are MNHEY and SMNVEV (reference sequence).

This clonotype was recorded at least ten times. This chain uses TRBV12-3 or TRBV12-4 with TRBJ1-5; D possibly corresponds to TRBD1 (5 bases). The CDR3 extends over 14 amino acids. The ends were cut back, 3 bases at V and 3 bases at J, with 9 bases in the middle. The CDR3 DNA reads TGTGCCAGCAGTTTCGGGGGGGACAATCAGCCCCAGCATTTT. Its protein is CASSFGGDNQPQHF.

This clonotype was observed many times. The chain is built from TRBV20-1 and TRBJ2-1; possible D gene TRBD2, 7 bases. CDR1 DFQATT and CDR2 SNEGSKA come from the germline V gene (reference sequence). The CDR3 sequence is 15 residues long. The V and J ends lost 6 bases and 6 bases respectively, with 21 bases between them. CDR3 region: CSATGSGGIRNEQFF. The CDR3 coding sequence is TGCAGTGCGACAGGATCGGGGGGCATTCGCAATGAGCAGTTCTTC.

The table lists this clonotype with many counts. V gene TRBV29-1 combines with J gene TRBJ1-2; 8 nucleotides align to TRBD1. The V gene end was trimmed by 1 base and the J gene end by 2 bases; junction bases not matched to a gene: 6. The germline V gene encodes CDR1 SQVTM and CDR2 ANQGSEA. The CDR3 spans 15 residues. In DNA, the CDR3 is TGCAGCGTTGAAGCGCAGGGGGCGTCGAACTATGGCTACACCTTC. Translated, it gives CSVEAQGASNYGYTF.

This chain connects TRBV12-3 or TRBV12-4 to TRBJ2-7, with 7 bases lining up with TRBD2. The length of the CDR3 is 14 residues. V shed 6 bases, J shed 6 bases, and the junction held 11 bases outside the gene matches. CDR3: CASSVGGVGFEQYF. CDR3 sequence (DNA): TGTGCCAGCAGCGTTGGGGGGGTCGGGTTCGAGCAGTACTTC.

This clonotype was seen many times. The V gene is TRBV15, the J gene TRBJ2-3; perhaps TRBD2 as D (6 bases). This CDR3 is built from 15 residues. Trimming cost V 2 bases and J 6 bases, with 15 bases left between them. Germline V gene sequence: CDR1 LNHNV, CDR2 YYDKDF (reference sequence). The CDR3 loop is CATSRLYSAGDTQYF. CDR3 DNA: TGTGCCACCAGCAGATTATATAGCGCGGGGGATACGCAGTATTTT.

This clonotype was seen repeatedly, ten times or more. The rearrangement uses TRBV20-1 and TRBJ2-7, with D maybe TRBD1 (6 bases). The CDR3 runs 12 residues. Germline loops: CDR1 DFQATT, CDR2 SNEGSKA (reference sequence). V gave up 4 bases and J gave up 3 bases, with 10 bases separating them. The DNA of the CDR3 is TGCAGTGCTACCGACAGGTTCTACGAGCAGTACTTC. Its protein product is CSATDRFYEQYF.

This clonotype was seen a few times. A much larger clone differs by one base, so this may be a read error. J is TRBJ1-5 and V is TRBV5-1; no reliable D call. Trimming removed 4 bases from V and 2 bases from J, with 10 bases in between. Germline V gives CDR1 SGHRS, CDR2 YFSETQ. The CDR3 is made up of 14 amino acids. The CDR3 loop reads CASSTGMGNQPQHF. The CDR3 nucleotides are TGCGCCAGCAGCACCGGGATGGGCAATCAGCCCCAGCATTTT.

This clonotype came up many times. The chain uses TRBV27 and TRBJ2-1; TRBD2 might be the D (5 bases). The CDR3 is 13 residues long. Germline V gene data show CDR1 as MNHEY and CDR2 as SMNVEV (reference sequence). Trimming left V 5 bases short and J 6 bases short, with 11 bases between. The CDR3 protein is CASSTGLANEQFF. CDR3 DNA sequence: TGTGCCAGCAGTACGGGCCTAGCCAATGAGCAGTTCTTC.

This clonotype was found many times. CDR3: CASSIDRGFSAANQPQHF. The CDR3 nucleotides read TGTGCCAGTAGTATTGACAGGGGGTTCTCGGCAGCAAATCAGCCCCAGCATTTT. The chain carries TRBV19 and TRBJ1-5; 9 bases fit TRBD1. The germline V gene has CDR1 LNHDA and CDR2 SQIVND (reference sequence). The length of the CDR3 is 18 residues. Trimming at V came to 3 bases and at J to 4 bases, leaving 13 bases not matched to a gene.

This clonotype was detected only a few times. The chain joins TRBV4-3 to TRBJ2-7; 9 bases are a match to TRBD2. CDR1 and CDR2 (germline): LGHNA, YSLEER. Losses at the gene ends were 3 bases for V and 0 bases for J; bases not matched to a gene: 9. The CDR3 loop spans 17 amino acids. The CDR3 coding sequence is TGCGCCAGCAGCCAGGGGGGCCTAGCGGGATCCTCCTACGAGCAGTACTTC. Its protein product is CASSQGGLAGSSYEQYF.